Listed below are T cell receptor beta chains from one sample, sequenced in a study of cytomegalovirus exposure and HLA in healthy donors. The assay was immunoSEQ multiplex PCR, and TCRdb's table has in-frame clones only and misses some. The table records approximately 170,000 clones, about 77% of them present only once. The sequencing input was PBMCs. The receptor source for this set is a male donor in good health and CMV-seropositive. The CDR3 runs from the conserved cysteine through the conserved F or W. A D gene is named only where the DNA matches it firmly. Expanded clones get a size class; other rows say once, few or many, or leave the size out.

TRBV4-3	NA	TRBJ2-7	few	CASSSRTGLRNEQYF	TGCGCCAGCAGCTCTCGTACAGGGTTAAGAAACGAGCAGTACTTC
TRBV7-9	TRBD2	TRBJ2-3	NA	CASSRGLAGTSTDTQYF	TGTGCCAGCAGCCGGGGGCTAGCGGGGACCAGCACAGATACGCAGTATTTT
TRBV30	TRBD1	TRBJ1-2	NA	CAWVLGQGRGYTF	TGTGCCTGGGTTCTGGGACAGGGTAGGGGCTACACCTTC
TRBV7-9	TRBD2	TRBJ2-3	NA	CASSPGTSGDTQYF	TGTGCCAGCAGCCCGGGGACTAGCGGGGACACGCAGTATTTT
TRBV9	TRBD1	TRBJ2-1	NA	CASGRQGDSYNEQFF	TGTGCCAGCGGAAGACAGGGTGACTCCTACAATGAGCAGTTCTTC
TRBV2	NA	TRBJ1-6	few	CASSEDNRDNSPLHF	TGTGCCAGCAGTGAAGATAACAGAGATAATTCACCCCTCCACTTT
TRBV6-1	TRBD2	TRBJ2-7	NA	CASSEGTSGSYEQYF	TGTGCCAGCAGTGAAGGGACTAGCGGATCTTACGAGCAGTACTTC
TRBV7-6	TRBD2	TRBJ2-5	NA	CASSGLGGGETQYF	TGTGCCAGCAGCGGGCTCGGGGGGGGTGAGACCCAGTACTTC
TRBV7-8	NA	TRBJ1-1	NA	CASSPEVTEAFF	TGTGCCAGCAGCCCCGAGGTCACTGAAGCTTTCTTT
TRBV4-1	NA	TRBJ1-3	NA	CASSHRTAGGGHTIYF	TGCGCCAGCAGCCATCGGACGGCGGGGGGGGGTCACACCATATATTTT
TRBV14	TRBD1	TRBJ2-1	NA	CASSQEKGTDEQFF	TGTGCCAGCAGCCAAGAGAAGGGGACAGATGAGCAGTTCTTC
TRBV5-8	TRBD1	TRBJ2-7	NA	CASSFGTGSYEQYF	TGTGCCAGCAGCTTCGGGACAGGCTCCTACGAGCAGTACTTC
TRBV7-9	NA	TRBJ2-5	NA	CASSPKVTSQETQYF	TGTGCCAGCAGCCCGAAAGTGACAAGCCAAGAGACCCAGTACTTC
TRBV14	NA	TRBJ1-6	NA	CASSPVRGSPLHF	TGTGCCAGCAGCCCAGTCAGGGGCTCACCCCTCCACTTT
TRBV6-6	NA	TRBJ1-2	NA	CASSETGSGGYTF	TGTGCCAGCAGCGAAACAGGGTCCGGGGGCTACACCTTC
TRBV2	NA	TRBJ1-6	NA	CASSERGQTNSPLHF	TGTGCCAGCAGTGAAAGGGGACAAACAAATTCACCCCTCCACTTT
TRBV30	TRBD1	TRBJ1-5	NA	CAWSGQGVQPQHF	TGTGCCTGGAGCGGACAGGGGGTTCAGCCCCAGCATTTT
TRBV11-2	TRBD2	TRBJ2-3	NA	CASSYRTSGGVSTTDTQYF	TGTGCCAGCAGCTACCGGACTAGCGGGGGGGTCAGCACCACAGATACGCAGTATTTT
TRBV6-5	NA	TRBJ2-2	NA	CASTEGGAGELFF	TGTGCCAGCACCGAAGGGGGTGCCGGGGAGCTGTTTTTT
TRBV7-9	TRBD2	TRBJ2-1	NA	CASSSGLAGQYNEQFF	TGTGCCAGCAGCTCGGGACTAGCGGGGCAATACAATGAGCAGTTCTTC
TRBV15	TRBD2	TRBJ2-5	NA	CATRRLAGLETQYF	TGTGCCACCCGACGACTAGCGGGGTTGGAGACCCAGTACTTC
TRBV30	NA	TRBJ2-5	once	CAWSVKGVGETQYF	TGTGCCTGGAGTGTAAAGGGGGTTGGAGAGACCCAGTACTTC
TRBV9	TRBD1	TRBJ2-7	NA	CASSAGVGDRGPSYEQYF	TGTGCCAGCAGCGCTGGGGTCGGGGACAGGGGGCCCTCCTACGAGCAGTACTTC
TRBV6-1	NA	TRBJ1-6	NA	CASSGRAWGSSPLHF	TGTGCCAGCAGTGGGAGGGCCTGGGGGAGTTCACCCCTCCACTTT
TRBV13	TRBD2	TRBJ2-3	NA	CASSPSSGGLFTDTQYF	TGTGCCAGCAGCCCCAGTAGCGGGGGCCTGTTCACAGATACGCAGTATTTT
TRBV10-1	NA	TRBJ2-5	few	CASSPRGGETQYF	TGCGCCAGCAGTCCCAGGGGTGGAGAGACCCAGTACTTC
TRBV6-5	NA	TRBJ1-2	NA	CASSYNPTGTNYGYTF	TGTGCCAGCAGTTACAACCCCACAGGGACTAACTATGGCTACACCTTC
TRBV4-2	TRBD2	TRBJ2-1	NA	CASGLMSGDDEQFF	TGTGCCAGCGGATTGATGAGCGGGGACGATGAGCAGTTCTTC
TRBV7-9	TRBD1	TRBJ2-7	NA	CASSTGTGVYEQYF	TGTGCCAGCAGCACCGGGACAGGGGTCTACGAGCAGTACTTC
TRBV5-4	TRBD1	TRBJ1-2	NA	CASSQRTGGYGYTF	TGTGCCAGCAGCCAGAGGACAGGGGGCTATGGCTACACCTTC
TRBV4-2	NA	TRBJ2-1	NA	CASSPKQGLAYNEQFF	TGTGCCAGCAGCCCGAAGCAAGGACTCGCCTACAATGAGCAGTTCTTC
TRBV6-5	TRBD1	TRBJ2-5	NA	CASSYWTGEKETQYF	TGTGCCAGCAGTTATTGGACAGGAGAGAAAGAGACCCAGTACTTC
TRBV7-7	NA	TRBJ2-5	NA	CASSSLDLAGETQYF	TGTGCTAGCAGCTCACTGGACTTAGCTGGCGAGACCCAGTACTTC